The next 13 T cell receptor beta chains were all read from a single sample in a study of tumor and adjacent non-tumor tissue in lung cancer. RNA was extracted from bulk tissue without any cell sorting. More than 3 cm separated this lung sample from the edge of the tumor. The library came from three nested PCR rounds adapted from ARM-PCR protocols. TCRdb fed the multiplex PCR reads into MiXCR, producing one record per CDR3 protein. This table has around 60,000 distinct CDR3 sequences, around two thirds appearing once. Sequences were obtained from distant non-tumor lung tissue. The receptor source for this set is a man aged 65 to 85 with non-small cell lung cancer.

V and J are TRBV7-9 and TRBJ2-6, with unresolved D. The germline V gene has CDR1 SEHNR and CDR2 FQNEAQ (reference sequence). The CDR3 extends over 13 amino acids. The V gene lost 6 bases and the J gene lost 4 bases, with 7 bases spanning the gap. As DNA, the CDR3 is TGTGCCAGCAGTCGGGCCGGGGCCAACGTCCTGACTTTC. This sequence encodes CASSRAGANVLTF. The variable domain in full, with the rest retrieved from reference TRBV7-9 and TRBJ2-6, is DTGVSQNPRHKITKRGQNVTFRCDPISEHNRLYWYRQTLGQGPEFLTYFQNEAQLEKSRLLSDRFSAERPKGSFSTLEIQRTEQGDSAMYLCASSRAGANVLTFGAGSRLTVL.

A single count supports this clonotype. The rearrangement joins TRBV6-5 to TRBJ1-4; D is unclear. The germline gives CDR1 MNHEY, CDR2 SVGAGI. The CDR3 extends over 14 amino acids. The CDR3: CVSSSSWVGEKLFF. DNA for the CDR3: TGTGTCAGTAGTTCGTCTTGGGTGGGTGAAAAACTGTTTTTT.

A note on this clonotype: A junction end diverges from the germline sequence, so it may reflect a read error. V usage is TRBV11-2 and J usage is TRBJ2-5; the match to TRBD2 covers 9 bases. The germline gives CDR1 SGHAT, CDR2 FQNNGV. The CDR3 has 17 amino acids. The CDR3 reads CTSSLASSGIVVETQYF. CDR3 DNA: TGTACCAGCAGCTTAGCGTCTAGCGGGATCGTCGTGGAGACCCAGTACTTC.

The sample holds one count of this clonotype. The junction differs from germline at one of its ends, possibly a read error. The chain employs TRBV6-1 and TRBJ1-1; D not resolved. The CDR3 totals 13 residues. In germline, CDR1 is MNHNS, CDR2 SASEGT. This chain's CDR3 is CASSDAENTEVFF. CDR3 nucleotide sequence: TGTGCCAGCAGTGATGCAGAGAACACTGAAGTTTTCTTT.

The chain employs TRBV6-1 and TRBJ2-2, with a weak D call TRBD1 (6 bases). The CDR3 runs 16 residues. V gave up 3 bases and J gave up 17 bases, with 28 bases separating them. Germline V gives CDR1 MNHNS, CDR2 SASEGT. In DNA form, the CDR3 reads TGTGCCAGCAGTGATTCACAGGGTTCGGACACCGGGAACTTTTTTTTT. It encodes CASSDSQGSDTGNFFF.

The rearrangement uses TRBV6-1 and TRBJ2-6; D is perhaps TRBD1 (6 bases). V was cut by 4 bases and J by 13 bases, with 23 bases left in between. This CDR3 has 16 amino acids. Germline V gene lookup returns CDR1 MNHNS and CDR2 SASEGT. CDR3 DNA: TGTGCCAGCAGTGCCGAGGACAGATCTGGGGACAAGGTCCTGACTTTC. It translates to CASSAEDRSGDKVLTF.

This clonotype has just a few counts. A much larger clone lies one base from this, so it may be a read error. The V and J genes are TRBV10-3 and TRBJ2-7; D unclear. Germline V gene data show CDR1 as ENHRY and CDR2 as SYGVKD. The CDR3 has 10 residues. Here the CDR3 DNA reads TGTGCCATCAGAATACACGAGCACTACTTC. It encodes CAIRIHEHYF.

This clonotype was observed many times. The J gene is TRBJ2-1, the V gene TRBV29-1; TRBD1 or TRBD2 may be the D gene (5 bases each). The ends were cut back, 3 bases at V and 8 bases at J, with 14 bases in the middle. Germline CDR1 reads SQVTM; CDR2 reads ANQGSEA. CDR3 length: 13 amino acids. Here the CDR3 reads CSVEPDGTYEQFF. CDR3 sequence (DNA): TGCAGCGTTGAGCCCGACGGGACCTATGAGCAGTTCTTC.

About this clonotype itself: The conserved closing phenylalanine or tryptophan is absent in this CDR3, likely reflecting a read error. The DNA is omitted, as the CDR3 cannot be located on it reliably, and the CDR3 follows TCRdb's listing. The chain recombines TRBV5-6 with TRBJ2-7; the table assigns TRBD1, which was not confirmed against the DNA. The CDR3 length is 13 residues, termini included. Germline V gives CDR1 SGHDT, CDR2 YYEEEE. CDR3 residues: CASSRDRDHEQCL.

Note on this clonotype: The junction differs from germline at one of its ends, possibly a read error. V and J are TRBV5-1 and TRBJ2-7; D is perhaps TRBD2 (6 bases). The CDR3 contains 15 residues. CDR1 and CDR2 (germline): SGHRS, YFSETQ. The chain's CDR3 is CTSCLEGTVVLEQYF. The CDR3 nucleotides read TGCACCAGCTGCTTGGAGGGGACCGTGGTCTTAGAGCAGTACTTC.

A remark on this clonotype: A much larger clone is a single base away; this may be a read error. The chain recombines TRBV7-9 with TRBJ2-7, with D perhaps matching TRBD1 or TRBD2 (5 bases each). In germline, CDR1 is SEHNR, CDR2 FQNEAQ (reference sequence). CDR3 length: 12 amino acids. The CDR3 spells CVSSRGAYEQYF. CDR3 DNA: TGTGTCAGCAGCCGAGGGGCCTACGAGCAGTACTTC. The entire variable domain, with the rest obtained from reference TRBV7-9 and TRBJ2-7, is as follows: DTGVSQNPRHKITKRGQNVTFRCDPISEHNRLYWYRQTLGQGPEFLTYFQNEAQLEKSRLLSDRFSAERPKGSFSTLEIQRTEQGDSAMYLCVSSRGAYEQYFGPGTRLTVT.

Concerning this clonotype: A read error may explain this, as a much larger clone is one base away. The chain carries TRBV20-1 and TRBJ2-3, with 12 nucleotides matching TRBD2. Germline CDR1 DFQATT, CDR2 SNEGSKA (reference sequence). V dropped 4 bases and J dropped 9; count of bases not matched to a gene: 8. This CDR3 comprises 14 residues. The CDR3 DNA reads TGCAGTGCTACGGAACTAGCGGGAGGTGGGACGCAGTATTTT. Its translation: CSATELAGGGTQYF.

On this clonotype itself: This sequence may be a read error, since a much larger clone differs from it by one base. V gene TRBV5-1 combines with J gene TRBJ2-7, with TRBD2 identical over 15 bases. This CDR3 is 18 amino acids long. Trimming at V came to 4 bases and at J to 1 base, leaving 9 bases not matched to a gene. Germline values: CDR1 SGHRS, CDR2 YFSETQ. This CDR3 is CASSMGLAGGTDSYEQYF. The CDR3 DNA is TGCGCCAGCAGCATGGGACTAGCGGGGGGAACAGATTCCTACGAGCAGTACTTC.